This T cell receptor beta chain is from a study of blood T cell repertoires in COVID-19. Study as a whole: Sample material is recorded as cDNA or gDNA derived from T cells, B-cell-depleted T cells, or PBMCs.

The age range of participants was 18 to 89 years, with residence in approximately 25 US areas. Participants reported their clinical history, and cohort assignment relied on those reports. Study processing details: Cell counts per sample came from amplifying reference gene primers. Repertoires were generated with immunoSEQ multiplex PCR, while TCRdb's copy carries only in-frame clones and drops some. That table supplies the V and J calls and clone size; D and trimming were determined from the DNA. Of around 400,000 clones detected, roughly 91% appear once; the ten largest clones hold around 1.7%. This CDR3 has 12 residues. The germline gives CDR1 SEHNR, CDR2 FQNEAQ (reference sequence). Trimming cost V 4 bases and J 4 bases, with 7 bases left between them.

Sequencing used PBMCs or T cells enriched from blood (not recorded which). The V and J genes are TRBV7-9 and TRBJ1-2; a weak D match, TRBD1 (6 bases). This receptor was obtained from a woman aged 25 to 39 who had recovered from COVID-19. As DNA, the CDR3 is TGTGCCAGCAGCTACAGGGCCTATGGCTACACCTTC. Its translation: CASSYRAYGYTF. The entire variable domain, with the rest obtained from reference TRBV7-9 and TRBJ1-2, is as follows: DTGVSQNPRHKITKRGQNVTFRCDPISEHNRLYWYRQTLGQGPEFLTYFQNEAQLEKSRLLSDRFSAERPKGSFSTLEIQRTEQGDSAMYLCASSYRAYGYTFGSGTRLTVV.